This section outlines one T cell receptor beta chain sequence together with its context. Antigen specificity is unknown. This record comes from a study of CXCR3-negative and CXCR3-positive naive CD8 T cells. UMI-labeled 5' RACE TRB cDNA libraries were prepared from the cells. TCRdb re-called the 5' RACE reads and shows each CDR3 protein once, DNA omitted. The repertoire table contains about 110,000 distinct CDR3 sequences. Study-level points and caveats: Naive cells that were CXCR3-positive had more hydrophobic TRB CDR3s (compared with CXCR3-negative naive cells).

The CDR3 has 14 amino acids. The V gene's germline CDR1 is LGHDT and CDR2 YNNKEL (reference sequence). Sequencing used naive CXCR3+ CD8+ T cells from blood. Subset noted: CD45RO-CCR7+CD27+CD95- naive CD8+ T cells expressing CXCR3 (TNR3+). The receptor was isolated from a human donor in good health. Some clones in this sample may be carry-over from other donors' samples. The genes are TRBV3-1 and TRBJ2-4; with no DNA, the TCRdb D assignment of TRBD1 cannot be verified. CDR3 amino acids: CASSQGTEENIQYF. Filled out from reference TRBV3-1 and TRBJ2-4, the complete variable domain reads DTAVSQTPKYLVTQMGNDKSIKCEQNLGHDTMYWYKQDSKKFLKIMFSYNNKELIINETVPNRFSPKSPDKAHLNLHINSLELGDSAVYFCASSQGTEENIQYFGAGTRLSVL.